This entry lists 20 T cell receptor beta chains sequenced from one sample in a study of cytomegalovirus exposure and HLA in healthy donors. Method: immunoSEQ multiplex PCR; TCRdb's copy keeps in-frame clones and lacks some. The repertoire holds 250,000 to 400,000 clones, with 88% as singletons. The source material was PBMCs. The receptors come from a man between 25 and 39 years old in good health and CMV-seronegative.

The rearrangement joins TRBV5-6 to TRBJ2-5, with D possibly being TRBD1 (5 bases). Germline CDR1 SGHDT, CDR2 YYEEEE. The CDR3 contains 14 residues. The V and J ends lost 2 bases and 5 bases respectively, with 13 bases between them. The CDR3 DNA is TGTGCCAGCAGCTTTGAGTCTGGGGCGGAGACCCAGTACTTC. Its translation is CASSFESGAETQYF.

The chain combines TRBV27 with TRBJ1-5; D not resolved. The CDR3 extends over 19 amino acids. V was cut by 5 bases and J by 0 bases, with 23 bases left in between. CDR1 MNHEY and CDR2 SMNVEV come from the germline V gene (reference sequence). CDR3 sequence: CASSASKFLTAYSNQPQHF. The CDR3, as DNA: TGTGCCAGCAGTGCCAGTAAGTTTCTGACTGCCTATAGCAATCAGCCCCAGCATTTT.

The chain joins TRBV6-1 to TRBJ1-2; TRBD1 agrees at 10 bases. The germline V gene has CDR1 MNHNS and CDR2 SASEGT. The CDR3 runs 15 residues. With V trimmed by 4 bases and J by 5 bases, 7 bases remained unmatched. The CDR3 sequence: CASSALDRGAYGYTF. In nucleotides, the CDR3 is TGTGCCAGCAGTGCACTGGACAGGGGGGCTTATGGCTACACCTTC.

The genes are TRBV7-9 and TRBJ1-1, with 9 bases matching TRBD1. The length of the CDR3 is 16 residues. The germline gives CDR1 SEHNR, CDR2 FQNEAQ (reference sequence). V was clipped by 5 bases and J by 5 bases; unmatched bases: 12. In DNA form, the CDR3 reads TGTGCCAGCAGCCCCCCCCGGACAGGGGCGCGAACTGAAGCTTTCTTT. It codes for CASSPPRTGARTEAFF.

The chain links TRBV7-2 to TRBJ2-5; the D gene is possibly TRBD2 (6 bases). Germline V lookup: CDR1 SGHTA, CDR2 FQGNSA. This CDR3 contains 15 residues. V lost 0 bases and J 5 bases, leaving 13 bases between the germline ends. The CDR3: CASSLAGLGEETQYF. In DNA, the CDR3 is TGTGCCAGCAGCTTAGCGGGACTTGGAGAGGAGACCCAGTACTTC.

This chain links TRBV27 with TRBJ2-7; a weak D match, TRBD1 (5 bases). Germline CDR1 is MNHEY and CDR2 is SMNVEV (reference sequence). This CDR3 has 14 amino acids. Trimming stripped 4 bases from V and 6 bases from J, with 16 bases between. The CDR3 coding sequence is TGTGCCAGCAGTTCTGAGTTAAGGGGAACCGAGCAGTACTTC. This encodes CASSSELRGTEQYF.

This sequence joins TRBV27 and TRBJ1-4; D not resolved. The ends were cut back, 5 bases at V and 7 bases at J, with 8 bases in the middle. CDR3 length: 12 residues. Per the germline V gene, CDR1 is MNHEY and CDR2 is SMNVEV (reference sequence). CDR3 in DNA: TGTGCCAGCAGTCCCCCCGGTGAAAAACTGTTTTTT. Translation gives CASSPPGEKLFF.

The chain is built from TRBV27 and TRBJ2-1; 10 bases agree with TRBD1. The trim removed 8 bases at V and 5 bases at J, leaving 9 bases unmatched. Germline V CDR1 and CDR2: MNHEY, SMNVEV (reference sequence). This CDR3 has 15 residues. CDR3 residues: CASFADRGPDNEQFF. The DNA for the CDR3 is TGTGCCAGCTTTGCAGACAGGGGGCCTGACAATGAGCAGTTCTTC.

CDR3 residues: CASSQEVRDSQETQYF. For the CDR3, the DNA is TGTGCCAGCAGCCAAGAGGTCAGGGATTCTCAAGAGACCCAGTACTTC. The chain employs TRBV4-2 and TRBJ2-5; the D gene is possibly TRBD1 (5 bases). Germline lookup yields CDR1 LGHNA and CDR2 YNFKEQ. The length of the CDR3 is 16 residues. V dropped 0 bases and J dropped 2 bases, with 13 bases sitting between them.

V is TRBV4-3 and J is TRBJ2-7; 7 positions agree with TRBD1. V lost 1 base and J lost 2; bases outside the gene matches: 2. Germline CDR1 and CDR2: LGHNA and YSLEER. The CDR3 totals 14 residues. The DNA of the CDR3 is TGCGCCAGCAGCCAAGGGACAGGTCCCTACGAGCAGTACTTC. It yields the protein CASSQGTGPYEQYF.

The chain employs TRBV25-1 and TRBJ2-3; no clear D. The V gene lost 9 bases and the J gene lost 0 bases, with 10 bases spanning the gap. This CDR3 region has 13 residues. Germline lookup yields CDR1 MGHDK and CDR2 SYGVNS. This CDR3 is CARTSTSTDTQYF. CDR3 bases: TGTGCCAGAACGAGTACTAGCACAGATACGCAGTATTTT. Supplemented by reference TRBV25-1 and TRBJ2-3, the full variable domain reads EADIYQTPRYLVIGTGKKITLECSQTMGHDKMYWYQQDPGMELHLIHYSYGVNSTEKGDLSSESTVSRIRTEHFPLTLESARPSHTSQYLCARTSTSTDTQYFGPGTRLTVL.

The chain joins TRBV9 to TRBJ2-7; 9 nucleotides match TRBD1. V was pared by 1 base and J by 5 bases, with 19 bases of the junction left unmatched. The CDR3 length is 19 residues. In germline, CDR1 is SGDLS, CDR2 YYNGEE. The CDR3 spells CASSVLPEDRGDMFDEQYF. The CDR3 DNA follows: TGTGCCAGCAGCGTACTCCCCGAAGACAGGGGGGATATGTTCGACGAGCAGTACTTC. Based on the CDR3 plus reference TRBV9 and TRBJ2-7, the full variable domain is DSGVTQTPKHLITATGQRVTLRCSPRSGDLSVYWYQQSLDQGLQFLIQYYNGEERAKGNILERFSAQQFPDLHSELNLSSLELGDSALYFCASSVLPEDRGDMFDEQYFGPGTRLTVT.

V is TRBV10-3 and J is TRBJ2-2; D might be TRBD1 (6 bases). Germline V gene lookup returns CDR1 ENHRY and CDR2 SYGVKD. This CDR3 spans 14 amino acids. Deletions cut 8 bases from V and 5 bases from J, with 15 bases between. The CDR3 reads CAIGELQGTGELFF. The CDR3 DNA is TGTGCCATCGGAGAGCTACAGGGTACCGGGGAGCTGTTTTTT.

The CDR3, as DNA: TGTGCCAGCAGCCAGGACAGAATGCGAGGCTACACCTTC. As protein: CASSQDRMRGYTF. The genes are TRBV4-2 and TRBJ1-2, with a tentative D call TRBD1 (6 bases). CDR1 is LGHNA and CDR2 is YNFKEQ in the germline V gene. The V end was cut by 3 bases, the J end by 8 bases, with 13 bases between. The CDR3 sequence is 13 residues long.

The chain is built from TRBV4-3 and TRBJ1-4, with TRBD1 identical over 9 bases. This CDR3 contains 19 residues. CDR1 is LGHNA, CDR2 YSLEER, per germline. The V gene end was trimmed by 0 bases and the J gene end by 0 bases; junction bases not matched to a gene: 8. CDR3 DNA sequence: TGCGCCAGCAGCCAAGATCGGACAGGGGAAATGACAACTAATGAAAAACTGTTTTTT. Translation gives CASSQDRTGEMTTNEKLFF.

The chain joins TRBV2 to TRBJ1-1, with 9 positions matching TRBD1. Unmatched junction bases numbered 5, after V lost 6 bases and J lost 3 bases. Germline CDR1 SNHLY, CDR2 FYNNEI. The CDR3 loop spans 14 amino acids. The CDR3 nucleotides read TGTGCCAGCAGGGAGACAGGGGGTTACACTGAAGCTTTCTTT. Translation: CASRETGGYTEAFF.

CDR3: CASTPGTGNRNGYTF. The CDR3 bases are TGTGCCAGCACCCCGGGGACAGGGAATCGGAATGGCTACACCTTC. V usage is TRBV9 and J usage is TRBJ1-2; 9 bases line up with TRBD1. CDR1 is SGDLS, CDR2 YYNGEE, per germline. The CDR3 covers 15 residues. The V and J ends lost 6 bases and 6 bases, in that order; junction bases with no gene match: 12.

This clone was counted once. The V and J genes are TRBV14 and TRBJ2-7, with D perhaps matching TRBD1 (5 bases). Trimming removed 2 bases from V and 3 bases from J, with 14 bases in between. The CDR3 has 15 amino acids. Per germline, CDR1 SGHDN and CDR2 FVKESK. Here the CDR3 DNA reads TGTGCCAGCAGCCAACTGTCAGCAGGGCGCTACGAGCAGTACTTC. It codes for CASSQLSAGRYEQYF.

This clone was seen a few times. The V gene is TRBV2, the J gene TRBJ2-7; 8 nucleotides align to TRBD2. V lost 6 bases and J lost 7; bases outside the gene matches: 8. Germline CDR1 reads SNHLY; CDR2 reads FYNNEI. The CDR3 consists of 13 residues. The CDR3 coding sequence is TGTGCCAGCAGCCTCGGGGGGGAGGTAGAGCAGTACTTC. As protein: CASSLGGEVEQYF.

The rearrangement links TRBV7-2 to TRBJ2-5; 13 positions agree with TRBD2. The J segment lost 5 bases and the V segment lost 5 bases, leaving 11 bases of the junction unmatched. The V gene's germline CDR1 is SGHTA and CDR2 FQGNSA. This CDR3 spans 17 amino acids. DNA of the CDR3: TGTGCCAGCAGCATCGGACTAGCGGGGGCCCGGAAGGAGACCCAGTACTTC. The encoded protein is CASSIGLAGARKETQYF.